The 21 T cell receptor beta chains presented below share a single source sample, sequenced in a study of T cell responses to AZD1222 COVID-19 vaccine. Libraries were prepared by immunoSEQ multiplex PCR; TCRdb keeps only in-frame clonotypes and omits some of them. The table shows 75,000 to 100,000 clones, with 88% occurring only once. Sequences were derived from peripheral blood, sampled on day 0 of AZD1222 vaccination. These receptors all come from an adult in good health.

J is TRBJ2-7 and V is TRBV11-1; D unresolved. Trimming pared 5 bases from V and 4 bases from J, leaving 12 bases between. The germline V gene encodes CDR1 SGHAT and CDR2 FQDESV (reference sequence). There are 13 residues in the CDR3. DNA of the CDR3: TGTGCCAGCAGCCCGGAGCAGCCTTACGAGCAGTACTTC. It translates to CASSPEQPYEQYF. Using reference TRBV11-1 and TRBJ2-7 for the parts outside the CDR3, the full variable domain is EAEVAQSPRYKITEKSQAVAFWCDPISGHATLYWYRQILGQGPELLVQFQDESVVDDSQLPKDRFSAERLKGVDSTLKIQPAELGDSAMYLCASSPEQPYEQYFGPGTRLTVT.

The rearrangement joins TRBV7-2 to TRBJ2-5; a weak D match, TRBD1 (6 bases). Deletions cut 5 bases from V and 2 bases from J, with 15 bases between. The CDR3 covers 15 residues. CDR1 is SGHTA and CDR2 is FQGNSA in the germline V gene. The CDR3 region has the DNA TGTGCCAGCAGCATCAGACGGACAGCTCAAGAGACCCAGTACTTC. Its translation: CASSIRRTAQETQYF.

This clone was seen only once. The genes are TRBV5-6 and TRBJ1-5, with no clear D. The CDR3 covers 15 residues. CDR1 and CDR2 (germline): SGHDT, YYEEEE. V lost 0 bases and J 2 bases, leaving 9 bases between the germline ends. CDR3 loop: CASSLATGGNQPQHF. The CDR3 DNA follows: TGTGCCAGCAGCTTGGCCACCGGCGGCAATCAGCCCCAGCATTTT.

The chain links TRBV28 to TRBJ2-5, with 10 bases matching TRBD1. The CDR3 has 16 residues. CDR1 is MDHEN and CDR2 is SYDVKM in the germline V gene. The V gene end was trimmed by 4 bases and the J gene end by 4 bases; junction bases not matched to a gene: 9. CDR3 nucleotides: TGTGCCAGCAGTTCTACTCCCGACAGGGGGCGAGAGACCCAGTACTTC. Translation gives CASSSTPDRGRETQYF.

This clone was observed once. V and J are TRBV7-2 and TRBJ2-7; 11 bases map to TRBD1. The CDR3 totals 17 residues. The V and J ends lost 5 bases and 2 bases, in that order; junction bases with no gene match: 11. Germline CDR1 is SGHTA and CDR2 is FQGNSA. Here the CDR3 reads CASSGSSGGQGAYEQYF. CDR3 in DNA: TGTGCCAGCAGCGGTTCCAGCGGGGGACAGGGGGCCTACGAGCAGTACTTC. Together with reference TRBV7-2 and TRBJ2-7, the CDR3 gives the full variable domain: GAGVSQSPSNKVTEKGKDVELRCDPISGHTALYWYRQSLGQGLEFLIYFQGNSAPDKSGLPSDRFSAERTGGSVSTLTIQRTQQEDSAVYLCASSGSSGGQGAYEQYFGPGTRLTVT.

J is TRBJ1-6 and V is TRBV4-1, with unresolved D. V lost 0 bases to trimming and J lost 7 bases, with 4 bases between them. Germline assignment: CDR1 MGHRA and CDR2 YSYEKL. The CDR3 extends over 13 amino acids. The DNA of the CDR3 is TGCGCCAGCAGCCAAGAGCTAAATTCACCCCTCCACTTT. Translating it yields CASSQELNSPLHF.

The CDR3 sequence is CASSRSSTDTQYF. In DNA form, the CDR3 reads TGCGCCAGCAGCCGGTCTAGCACAGATACGCAGTATTTT. The rearrangement joins TRBV5-1 to TRBJ2-3, with D hard to call. Between the trimmed V and J ends, which lost 4 bases and 0 bases, there was a span of 6 bases. Germline CDR1 reads SGHRS; CDR2 reads YFSETQ. The CDR3 is 13 residues long.

The rearrangement uses TRBV6-1 and TRBJ1-1, with 9 bases lining up with TRBD1. V was pared by 3 bases and J by 4 bases, with 3 bases of the junction left unmatched. Germline lookup yields CDR1 MNHNS and CDR2 SASEGT. This CDR3 comprises 14 residues. This CDR3 is CASSEWTGVTEAFF. Here the CDR3 DNA reads TGTGCCAGCAGTGAGTGGACAGGGGTCACTGAAGCTTTCTTT.

The rearrangement uses TRBV7-3 and TRBJ2-1; TRBD2 matches 9 bases. Germline trimming cut 4 bases from V and 2 bases from J; bases unmatched to any gene: 3. From germline, CDR1 is SGHTA and CDR2 FQGTGA. The CDR3 runs 15 residues. The CDR3 region has the DNA TGTGCCAGCAGCTCATTAGCGGGAGCCTACAATGAGCAGTTCTTC. It translates to CASSSLAGAYNEQFF.

This clone was found many times. The chain has TRBV4-2 and TRBJ1-6; no firm D call. This CDR3 is built from 14 residues. The V gene's germline CDR1 is LGHNA and CDR2 YNFKEQ. V lost 0 bases and J lost 11, with 11 bases in between. The chain's CDR3 is CASSQEPPGTPLHF. CDR3 nucleotide sequence: TGTGCCAGCAGCCAAGAACCCCCCGGGACACCCCTCCACTTT.

V gene TRBV5-6 combines with J gene TRBJ1-4, with D maybe TRBD1 (6 bases). Trimming pared 2 bases from V and 8 bases from J, leaving 13 bases between. The CDR3 contains 14 residues. Per the germline V gene, CDR1 is SGHDT and CDR2 is YYEEEE. The chain's CDR3 is CASSLAGAREKLFF. In DNA, the CDR3 is TGTGCCAGCAGCTTAGCAGGGGCGCGGGAAAAACTGTTTTTT.

A few counts support this clone. J is TRBJ1-2 and V is TRBV7-8, with 9 bases fitting TRBD1. Germline V gene data show CDR1 as SGHVS and CDR2 as FQNEAQ. This CDR3 contains 14 residues. The V segment lost 6 bases and the J segment 7 bases; nucleotides outside the gene matches: 9. The CDR3 DNA follows: TGTGCCAGCAGTTTAATACAGGGACAGGGTGGCTACACCTTC. This codes for CASSLIQGQGGYTF.

The V and J genes are TRBV7-3 and TRBJ2-1; 9 bases map to TRBD2. The V gene end was trimmed by 2 bases and the J gene end by 3 bases; junction bases not matched to a gene: 2. Germline V lookup: CDR1 SGHTA, CDR2 FQGTGA. CDR3 length: 15 residues. The CDR3 DNA follows: TGTGCCAGCAGCTTAGCGGGAGGGTACTACAATGAGCAGTTCTTC. Protein sequence: CASSLAGGYYNEQFF. Using reference TRBV7-3 and TRBJ2-1 for the parts outside the CDR3, the full variable domain is GAGVSQTPSNKVTEKGKYVELRCDPISGHTALYWYRQSLGQGPEFLIYFQGTGAADDSGLPNDRFFAVRPEGSVSTLKIQRTERGDSAVYLCASSLAGGYYNEQFFGPGTRLTVL.

The chain has TRBV6-1 and TRBJ2-7, with D perhaps matching TRBD2 (6 bases). The CDR3 sequence is 14 residues long. Deletions cut 3 bases from V and 0 bases from J, with 9 bases between. Looked up from germline, CDR1 is MNHNS and CDR2 is SASEGT. The DNA of the CDR3 is TGTGCCAGCAGTGATAGCGGCCTCTCCTACGAGCAGTACTTC. Its protein product is CASSDSGLSYEQYF.

The V gene is TRBV6-5, the J gene TRBJ1-4; maybe TRBD1 (5 bases). Trimming removed 6 bases at V and 2 bases at J, with 13 bases between. This CDR3 spans 15 amino acids. Germline assignment: CDR1 MNHEY and CDR2 SVGAGI. The CDR3 sequence: CASRNEQDTNEKLFF. The CDR3 DNA reads as TGTGCCAGCAGAAACGAACAGGATACTAATGAAAAACTGTTTTTT.

The V gene is TRBV3-1 (or the pseudogene TRBV3-2), the J gene TRBJ2-3; 12 positions match TRBD2. CDR3 length equals 17 residues. Germline assignment: CDR1 LGHDT and CDR2 YNNKEL (reference sequence). Trimming cost V 4 bases and J 6 bases; bases outside gene matches: 11. In nucleotides, the CDR3 is TGTGCCAGCAGCCGTCTAGCGGGAGGGTCAACCTGGGATACGCAGTATTTT. Protein sequence: CASSRLAGGSTWDTQYF.

The chain is built from TRBV7-9 and TRBJ1-2; 9 positions match TRBD1. J was trimmed by 5 bases and V by 4 bases; bases with no gene match: 2. CDR3 size: 13 residues. The germline V gene encodes CDR1 SEHNR and CDR2 FQNEAQ (reference sequence). The CDR3 DNA reads TGTGCCAGCAGCTCGGGACAGGGATATGGCTACACCTTC. It codes for CASSSGQGYGYTF. The variable domain in full, with the rest retrieved from reference TRBV7-9 and TRBJ1-2, is DTGVSQNPRHKITKRGQNVTFRCDPISEHNRLYWYRQTLGQGPEFLTYFQNEAQLEKSRLLSDRFSAERPKGSFSTLEIQRTEQGDSAMYLCASSSGQGYGYTFGSGTRLTVV.

The V call is TRBV20-1, the J call TRBJ2-7; 11 bases are shared with TRBD1. V lost 3 bases, J lost 4 bases, and 5 bases stayed unmatched. The length of the CDR3 is 14 residues. The germline gives CDR1 DFQATT, CDR2 SNEGSKA (reference sequence). CDR3 in DNA: TGCAGTGCTAGTCGGGACAGGGGGTTATACGAGCAGTACTTC. Translating it yields CSASRDRGLYEQYF.

The chain has TRBV5-1 and TRBJ1-5; the D gene is possibly TRBD1 (5 bases). This CDR3 has 14 amino acids. Germline-derived CDR1 and CDR2 are SGHRS and YFSETQ. V lost 0 bases and J 5 bases, leaving 9 bases between the germline ends. CDR3 region: CASSLGDRDQPQHF. The DNA for the CDR3 is TGCGCCAGCAGCTTGGGGGACCGCGATCAGCCCCAGCATTTT.

The rearrangement joins TRBV25-1 to TRBJ1-6; D call uncertain. Germline CDR1 reads MGHDK; CDR2 reads SYGVNS. V lost 4 bases and J lost 8, with 12 bases in between. This CDR3 contains 14 residues. The CDR3 DNA is TGTGCCAGCAGTGGGGTCGGTTCTTATTCACCCCTCCACTTT. It encodes CASSGVGSYSPLHF.

The V call is TRBV5-1, the J call TRBJ2-3; TRBD2 aligns across 11 bases. The CDR3 is made up of 15 amino acids. Unmatched junction bases numbered 8, after V lost 1 base and J lost 10 bases. Germline V gene sequence: CDR1 SGHRS, CDR2 YFSETQ. This chain's CDR3 is CASSLYVTSGTSQYF. Here the CDR3 DNA reads TGCGCCAGCAGCTTGTATGTGACTAGCGGGACGTCGCAGTATTTT.